This T cell receptor (beta chain) is drawn from a study of control samples from healthy donors and cancer patients. The CDR3 runs 15 residues. The junction had 8 bases not matched to a gene; V was cut back by 2 bases and J by 6 bases. Germline CDR1 and CDR2: MNHEY and SVGEGT. Produced via immunoSEQ multiplex PCR; TCRdb's table is partial and in-frame only. The ten most abundant clones cover more than 2% of a sample with around 190,000 clones. The source of this sequence is a woman aged 30 to 39 in good health. The rearrangement uses TRBV6-2 or TRBV6-3 and TRBJ2-7, with 9 bases matching TRBD1. The sequencing sample was made of blood. The CDR3 bases are TGTGCCAGCAGTTACGGAAGGACAGGGGCTTCCGAGCAGTACTTC. Translating gives CASSYGRTGASEQYF.